What follows is one T cell receptor beta chain and its context. Antigen specificity is unknown. These data come from a study of tissue T cells after allogeneic stem cell transplantation. Findings of the study overall: Across patients, clones rarely overlapped, yet motif clusters were shared tissue-specifically.

Enrolled prospectively were adult allogeneic hematopoietic cell transplant recipients whose graft-versus-host disease was steroid-refractory. Germline CDR1 is SGDLS and CDR2 is YYNGEE. J lost 1 base, V lost 4 bases, and 7 bases had no gene match. CDR3 length equals 15 residues. Only in-frame clones appear in the TCRdb table, and some are missing; sequencing was by immunoSEQ multiplex PCR. The repertoire holds over 2,000 clones, with around 69% as singletons. This sequence was found in a male patient older than 55 with steroid-refractory graft-versus-host disease after an allogeneic stem cell transplant. The graft donor may have given rise to some T cells. The sample here was ileal tissue, taken at autopsy. The rearrangement uses TRBV9 and TRBJ1-1; 7 positions agree with TRBD1. As DNA, the CDR3 is TGTGCCAGCAGCCCACGAGGGACAGCGAACACTGAAGCTTTCTTT. Its translation is CASSPRGTANTEAFF. The full variable domain, completed using reference TRBV9 and TRBJ1-1, is DSGVTQTPKHLITATGQRVTLRCSPRSGDLSVYWYQQSLDQGLQFLIQYYNGEERAKGNILERFSAQQFPDLHSELNLSSLELGDSALYFCASSPRGTANTEAFFGQGTRLTVV.